These 19 T cell receptor beta chains came from one sample sequenced in a study of identical twins. In TCRdb, the 5' RACE reads were re-called with MiXCR into one record per CDR3 protein. The sample shows around 250,000 distinct CDR3 sequences, 9.5% to 15% of them seen only once. These data were likewise used in another study, on yellow fever vaccine responses in identical twins.

Sequencing input: memory (CD45RO+) T cells sorted from blood. All receptors derive from a woman under 30 in good health.

The table lists this clonotype with many counts. V is TRBV6-1 and J is TRBJ2-7; D might be TRBD2 (6 bases). V lost 6 bases, J lost 2 bases, and 14 bases lay in between. This CDR3 has 14 residues. The germline V gene has CDR1 MNHNS and CDR2 SASEGT. The CDR3 sequence is CASRATGTAYEQYF. Written as DNA, the CDR3 is TGTGCCAGCAGGGCTACCGGGACTGCCTACGAGCAGTACTTC.

V usage is TRBV4-2 and J usage is TRBJ1-6; the D is unclear. Germline V gene data show CDR1 as LGHNA and CDR2 as YNFKEQ. The CDR3 consists of 12 residues. V lost 4 bases to trimming and J lost 9 bases, with 7 bases between them. The CDR3 here is CASSLTGSPLHF. Here the CDR3 DNA reads TGTGCCAGCAGCCTTACCGGTTCACCCCTCCACTTT.

The chain joins TRBV13 to TRBJ2-7, with 8 bases fitting TRBD1. Germline loops: CDR1 PRHDT, CDR2 FYEKMQ (reference sequence). CDR3 size: 13 residues. The V segment lost 5 bases and the J segment 6 bases; nucleotides outside the gene matches: 6. The CDR3 spells CASSRQGMGEQYF. DNA for the CDR3: TGTGCCAGCAGCCGACAGGGGATGGGCGAGCAGTACTTC.

CDR3 amino acids: CASSIRTSGDTDTQYF. As DNA, the CDR3 is TGTGCCAGTAGTATCCGGACTAGCGGTGACACAGATACGCAGTATTTT. This chain connects TRBV19 to TRBJ2-3, with TRBD2 matching over 10 bases. The V and J ends lost 3 bases and 2 bases, in that order; junction bases with no gene match: 5. Germline V gene data show CDR1 as LNHDA and CDR2 as SQIVND (reference sequence). The CDR3 runs to 16 residues.

This clonotype was found many times. The rearrangement links TRBV9 to TRBJ2-7; 8 bases are a match to TRBD2. Germline CDR1 is SGDLS and CDR2 is YYNGEE. Trimming removed 3 bases from V and 0 bases from J; junction bases left unmatched: 5. This CDR3 region has 15 residues. CDR3 sequence: CASSGTSGFSYEQYF. DNA of the CDR3: TGTGCCAGCAGCGGTACTAGCGGATTCTCCTACGAGCAGTACTTC.

V and J are TRBV15 and TRBJ2-7; D possibly corresponds to TRBD2 (5 bases). CDR3 length: 14 residues. The germline V and J ends were trimmed by 1 base and 0 bases, with 7 bases remaining between them. The V gene's germline CDR1 is LNHNV and CDR2 YYDKDF (reference sequence). CDR3 sequence reads: CATSRGESSYEQYF. The CDR3 bases are TGTGCCACCAGCAGAGGGGAGAGCTCCTACGAGCAGTACTTC.

Concerning this clonotype itself: One end of the junction does not line up with germline, which may come from a read error. V gene TRBV20-1 combines with J gene TRBJ2-3, with a tentative D call TRBD2 (7 bases). The germline gives CDR1 DFQATT, CDR2 SNEGSKA (reference sequence). The CDR3 sequence is 14 residues long. DNA for the CDR3: TGCAGTGCTAGTCTCCCGGGGGGCACAGATACGCAGTGTTTT. It yields the protein CSASLPGGTDTQCF.

In this sample, this clonotype turned up a few times. The chain has TRBV24-1 and TRBJ2-3; D gene unclear. The CDR3 extends over 13 amino acids. V was cut by 2 bases and J by 1 base, with 3 bases left in between. Germline V gives CDR1 KGHDR, CDR2 SFDVKD. The CDR3 nucleotides read TGTGCCACCAGTGATTGGGGCACAGATACGCAGTATTTT. It is translated as CATSDWGTDTQYF.

CDR3 in DNA: TGTGCCAGCAGAGAGGGAGGGACTGAAGCTTTCTTT. Residues: CASREGGTEAFF. The V call is TRBV27, the J call TRBJ1-1; the D is unclear. Looked up from germline, CDR1 is MNHEY and CDR2 is SMNVEV (reference sequence). Trimming shortened V by 6 bases and J by 5 bases, and 10 bases separated the two germline ends. The CDR3 runs 12 residues.

V usage is TRBV3-1 and J usage is TRBJ1-2; 8 nucleotides line up with TRBD1. Germline trimming cut 1 base from V and 8 bases from J; bases unmatched to any gene: 12. CDR1 and CDR2 (germline): LGHDT, YNNKEL (reference sequence). This CDR3 region has 16 residues. The DNA of the CDR3 is TGTGCCAGCAGCCAAGCGGAAGGGACAGGCCCCTACGGCTACACCTTC. Translation: CASSQAEGTGPYGYTF.

This sequence joins TRBV25-1 and TRBJ2-7; TRBD1 matches at 7 bases. The CDR3 covers 15 residues. Germline values: CDR1 MGHDK, CDR2 SYGVNS. After removal of 0 bases from V and 2 bases from J, the junction contained 4 bases not matched to a gene. The CDR3 coding sequence is TGTGCCAGCAGTGAATACGGAGGACAGGCCTACGAGCAGTACTTC. Protein sequence: CASSEYGGQAYEQYF.

This chain connects TRBV6-7 to TRBJ2-7; perhaps D is TRBD1 or TRBD2 (5 bases each). TRBV6-7 is known as an ORF, though its function is uncertain. The CDR3 covers 16 residues. The germline V and J ends were trimmed by 4 bases and 0 bases, with 16 bases remaining between them. The CDR3 sequence is CASSLRVDIHSYEQYF. Here the CDR3 DNA reads TGTGCCAGCAGTTTGAGGGTGGACATCCACTCCTACGAGCAGTACTTC.

Note on this clonotype: A much larger clone sits a single nucleotide away, making a read error possible. The chain recombines TRBV24-1 with TRBJ2-7; the match to TRBD1 covers 7 bases. The germline CDR1 and CDR2 sequences are KGHDR and SFDVKD. The CDR3 is 15 amino acids. CDR3 nucleotide sequence: TGTGTCACCAGTGATCCCAGGGGGTTGAGCTACGAGCAGTACTTC. Its translation is CVTSDPRGLSYEQYF.

V gene TRBV27 combines with J gene TRBJ2-7; 7 bases align to TRBD1. Germline CDR1 reads MNHEY; CDR2 reads SMNVEV (reference sequence). Trimming at V came to 6 bases and at J to 3 bases, leaving 14 bases not matched to a gene. The CDR3 runs 16 residues. CDR3 protein: CASSRPTGAPDYEQYF. CDR3 sequence (DNA): TGTGCCAGCAGCCGCCCAACAGGGGCGCCTGACTACGAGCAGTACTTC.

This clonotype was observed a few times. The chain uses TRBV20-1 and TRBJ2-1; 10 bases match TRBD1. The CDR3 consists of 16 residues. CDR1 and CDR2 from the germline V gene are DFQATT and SNEGSKA (reference sequence). The J segment lost 7 bases and the V segment lost 5 bases, leaving 14 bases of the junction unmatched. DNA of the CDR3: TGCAGTGCTGGGAGCCCAAGGACAGGGGGAAAGAATGAGCAGTTCTTC. Translated: CSAGSPRTGGKNEQFF.

V gene TRBV20-1 combines with J gene TRBJ2-1, with D perhaps matching TRBD1 or TRBD2 (6 bases each). Germline CDR1 and CDR2: DFQATT and SNEGSKA (reference sequence). Trimming shortened V by 6 bases and J by 0 bases, and 9 bases separated the two germline ends. The CDR3 runs 13 residues. DNA for the CDR3: TGCAGTGCCAGGGGAGGCTCCTACAATGAGCAGTTCTTC. It codes for CSARGGSYNEQFF.

This clonotype was observed a handful of times. This chain links TRBV29-1 with TRBJ2-7, with TRBD1 as a possible D gene (6 bases). The germline CDR1 and CDR2 sequences are SQVTM and ANQGSEA. Trimming removed 7 bases from V and 3 bases from J, with 16 bases in between. This CDR3 has 13 residues. CDR3: CSAVHRAGYEQYF. CDR3 coding DNA: TGCAGCGCAGTCCACAGGGCTGGCTACGAGCAGTACTTC.

The chain is built from TRBV30 and TRBJ1-4; 7 bases are a match to TRBD1. The junction had 11 bases not matched to a gene; V was cut back by 8 bases and J by 8 bases. Germline assignment: CDR1 GTSNPN and CDR2 SVGIG (reference sequence). This CDR3 comprises 13 residues. This chain's CDR3 is CAGGGQSREKLFF. In DNA form, the CDR3 reads TGTGCCGGAGGGGGACAGTCCCGGGAAAAACTGTTTTTT.

The chain's CDR3 is CSARDLVGGTDTQYF. DNA of the CDR3: TGCAGTGCTAGAGACCTCGTTGGTGGCACAGATACGCAGTATTTT. The V gene is TRBV20-1, the J gene TRBJ2-3; D call uncertain. The CDR3 sequence is 15 residues long. V was clipped by 0 bases and J by 1 base, with 11 bases between them. Germline loops: CDR1 DFQATT, CDR2 SNEGSKA (reference sequence).